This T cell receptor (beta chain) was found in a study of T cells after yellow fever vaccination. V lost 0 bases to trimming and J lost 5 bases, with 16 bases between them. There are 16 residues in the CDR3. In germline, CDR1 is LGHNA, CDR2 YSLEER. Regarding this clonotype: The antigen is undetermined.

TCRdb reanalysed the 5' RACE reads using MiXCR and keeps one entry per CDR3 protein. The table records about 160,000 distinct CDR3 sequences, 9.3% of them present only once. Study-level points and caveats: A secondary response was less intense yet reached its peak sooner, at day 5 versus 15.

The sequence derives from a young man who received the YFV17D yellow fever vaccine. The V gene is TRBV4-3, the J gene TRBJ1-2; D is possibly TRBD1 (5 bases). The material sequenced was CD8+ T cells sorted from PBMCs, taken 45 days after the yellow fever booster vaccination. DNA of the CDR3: TGCGCCAGCAGCCAAGATCGGGACCTATCCCCATATGGCTACACCTTC. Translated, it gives CASSQDRDLSPYGYTF.